The 18 T cell receptor beta chains given below trace back to one sample, sequenced in a study of blood T cell repertoires in COVID-19. Assay: immunoSEQ multiplex PCR; the TCRdb copy retains only in-frame clones and omits some. The sample contains roughly 340,000 clones, 85% to 90% of which appear only once. The material sequenced was PBMCs or T cells enriched from blood (not recorded which). All receptors come from a man between 18 and 29 years old who had recovered from COVID-19.

The chain carries TRBV5-1 and TRBJ2-1; D perhaps matches TRBD2 (6 bases). This CDR3 is built from 14 residues. Looked up from germline, CDR1 is SGHRS and CDR2 is YFSETQ. V lost 6 bases and J 4 bases, leaving 14 bases between the germline ends. CDR3 residues: CASMGMAGYNEQFF. CDR3 nucleotide sequence: TGCGCCAGCATGGGGATGGCGGGGTACAATGAGCAGTTCTTC.

The rearrangement joins TRBV19 to TRBJ2-2; 10 bases match TRBD1. Per germline, CDR1 LNHDA and CDR2 SQIVND (reference sequence). This CDR3 has 16 residues. Trimming removed 4 bases from V and 5 bases from J; junction bases left unmatched: 7. CDR3 in DNA: TGTGCCAGTAGTACATTCCGGGACAGGGGAACCGGGGAGCTGTTTTTT. Its translation is CASSTFRDRGTGELFF. The full variable domain, with the rest looked up from reference TRBV19 and TRBJ2-2, is DGGITQSPKYLFRKEGQNVTLSCEQNLNHDAMYWYRQDPGQGLRLIYYSQIVNDFQKGDIAEGYSVSREKKESFPLTVTSAQKNPTAFYLCASSTFRDRGTGELFFGEGSRLTVL.

This chain joins TRBV15 and TRBJ2-2; 9 bases are a match to TRBD1. V lost 4 bases and J lost 2; bases outside the gene matches: 17. Looked up from germline, CDR1 is LNHNV and CDR2 is YYDKDF (reference sequence). The CDR3 totals 20 residues. The CDR3 spells CATSITGQGDRGPNTGELFF. The CDR3 DNA sequence: TGTGCCACCAGCATTACGGGACAGGGTGACCGGGGCCCCAACACCGGGGAGCTGTTTTTT.

V is TRBV7-8 and J is TRBJ2-1; TRBD2 matches 8 bases. The CDR3 is 16 residues long. The germline gives CDR1 SGHVS, CDR2 FQNEAQ. V dropped 1 base and J dropped 6; count of bases not matched to a gene: 8. The CDR3 DNA reads TGTGCCAGCAGCTTAGGGACGGGAGGGCTGGGCAATGAGCAGTTCTTC. This encodes CASSLGTGGLGNEQFF.

The chain has TRBV28 and TRBJ2-1; a weak D match, TRBD2 (5 bases). The CDR3 runs 10 residues. V was pared by 6 bases and J by 8 bases, with 5 bases between. Germline V gene sequence: CDR1 MDHEN, CDR2 SYDVKM. This CDR3 reads CASRDYEQFF. The CDR3 nucleotides read TGTGCCAGCAGGGACTATGAGCAGTTCTTC. The whole variable domain, filled in from reference TRBV28 and TRBJ2-1, reads DVKVTQSSRYLVKRTGEKVFLECVQDMDHENMFWYRQDPGLGLRLIYFSYDVKMKEKGDIPEGYSVSREKKERFSLILESASTNQTSMYLCASRDYEQFFGPGTRLTVL.

This chain joins TRBV6-5 and TRBJ2-5, with 7 bases matching TRBD2. J lost 2 bases, V lost 8 bases, and 5 bases had no gene match. Per germline, CDR1 MNHEY and CDR2 SVGAGI. The CDR3 sequence is 13 residues long. The CDR3 here is CASGRAWQETQYF. DNA of the CDR3: TGTGCCAGCGGGAGGGCGTGGCAAGAGACCCAGTACTTC.

V usage is TRBV6-5 and J usage is TRBJ2-1, with TRBD2 matching over 9 bases. J was trimmed by 4 bases and V by 7 bases; bases with no gene match: 8. In germline, CDR1 is MNHEY, CDR2 SVGAGI. The CDR3 runs to 15 residues. CDR3 sequence: CASTARLAGYNEQFF. The DNA of the CDR3 is TGTGCCAGCACCGCCCGGCTAGCGGGATACAATGAGCAGTTCTTC.

The V gene is TRBV7-2, the J gene TRBJ1-3, with D unclear. V shed 1 base and J shed 2 bases, with 6 bases lying between them. Germline V lookup: CDR1 SGHTA, CDR2 FQGNSA. The CDR3 has 14 residues. CDR3 DNA sequence: TGTGCCAGCAGCTTAGAGGCGGCTGGAAACACCATATATTTT. It codes for CASSLEAAGNTIYF.

V is TRBV5-1 and J is TRBJ2-2; tentative D call: TRBD1 (6 bases). Deletions cut 2 bases from V and 6 bases from J, with 11 bases between. The germline V gene encodes CDR1 SGHRS and CDR2 YFSETQ. The CDR3 runs 14 residues. The CDR3 loop reads CASSFRGGAGELFF. The CDR3, as DNA: TGCGCCAGCAGCTTCAGGGGTGGGGCCGGGGAGCTGTTTTTT.

This clone was seen only a few times. The chain links TRBV7-2 to TRBJ1-2, with 7 nucleotides matching TRBD1. The germline V gene has CDR1 SGHTA and CDR2 FQGNSA. CDR3 length: 15 amino acids. With V trimmed by 3 bases and J by 4 bases, 8 bases remained unmatched. The CDR3 sequence is CASSLDRDSSYGYTF. In DNA, the CDR3 is TGTGCCAGCAGCTTGGACCGGGACAGTTCCTATGGCTACACCTTC.

The chain recombines TRBV5-5 with TRBJ1-1; D is undetermined. V was cut by 0 bases and J by 0 bases, with 9 bases left in between. Germline assignment: CDR1 SGHKS and CDR2 YYEKEE (reference sequence). This CDR3 contains 15 residues. CDR3 protein: CASSLVYSMNTEAFF. CDR3 DNA: TGTGCCAGCAGCTTGGTATACAGTATGAACACTGAAGCTTTCTTT. The variable domain in full, with the rest retrieved from reference TRBV5-5 and TRBJ1-1, is DAGVTQSPTHLIKTRGQQVTLRCSPISGHKSVSWYQQVLGQGPQFIFQYYEKEERGRGNFPDRFSARQFPNYSSELNVNALLLGDSALYLCASSLVYSMNTEAFFGQGTRLTVV.

CDR3 region: CSASRTVRETQYF. The CDR3 nucleotides are TGCAGTGCTAGTCGGACAGTCAGAGAGACCCAGTACTTC. The gene calls are TRBV20-1 and TRBJ2-5, with TRBD1 as a possible D gene (6 bases). The CDR3 length is 13 residues. V lost 3 bases to trimming and J lost 4 bases, with 12 bases between them. The germline V gene has CDR1 DFQATT and CDR2 SNEGSKA (reference sequence).

V usage is TRBV7-6 and J usage is TRBJ2-7, with 8 bases aligning to TRBD1. J was trimmed by 2 bases and V by 0 bases; bases with no gene match: 12. CDR1 and CDR2 from the germline V gene are SGHVS and FNYEAQ. The CDR3 has 18 amino acids. CDR3 nucleotide sequence: TGTGCCAGCAGCTTAGCACCGTTACAGGGGGGAGTAACCTACGAGCAGTACTTC. Protein sequence: CASSLAPLQGGVTYEQYF.

V usage is TRBV6-1 and J usage is TRBJ1-4; a weak D match, TRBD1 (6 bases). The CDR3 length is 16 residues. CDR1 is MNHNS and CDR2 is SASEGT in the germline V gene. Trimming took off 4 bases at V and 0 bases at J, with 12 bases between the two ends. CDR3 in DNA: TGTGCCAGCAGTGCACAGGGCGCGGCAACTAATGAAAAACTGTTTTTT. This encodes CASSAQGAATNEKLFF.

This clone was recorded a few times. This chain connects TRBV6-5 to TRBJ2-1; 7 bases align to TRBD1. Germline trimming cut 7 bases from V and 3 bases from J; bases unmatched to any gene: 3. This CDR3 contains 13 residues. Germline lookup yields CDR1 MNHEY and CDR2 SVGAGI. CDR3 sequence reads: CASIPGGYNEQFF. Written as DNA, the CDR3 is TGTGCCAGCATACCAGGGGGCTACAATGAGCAGTTCTTC.

The chain carries TRBV4-1 and TRBJ1-5; TRBD1 matches at 8 bases. This CDR3 has 15 amino acids. Unmatched junction bases numbered 12, after V lost 4 bases and J lost 10 bases. Germline assignment: CDR1 MGHRA and CDR2 YSYEKL. As DNA, the CDR3 is TGCGCCAGCAGCCGGGGGACAGGCCAAAATAGTCCCCAGCATTTT. Its translation is CASSRGTGQNSPQHF.

The chain carries TRBV9 and TRBJ2-7; no clear D gene. The V and J ends lost 0 bases and 0 bases respectively, with 10 bases between them. The CDR3 covers 15 residues. The germline CDR1 and CDR2 sequences are SGDLS and YYNGEE. DNA of the CDR3: TGTGCCAGCAGCGTAGGTACCACCAGCTCCTACGAGCAGTACTTC. The encoded protein is CASSVGTTSSYEQYF.

The J gene is TRBJ1-3, the V gene TRBV5-1; no clear D gene. Germline V gene lookup returns CDR1 SGHRS and CDR2 YFSETQ. There are 14 residues in the CDR3. V lost 0 bases to trimming and J lost 0 bases, with 4 bases between them. The CDR3 sequence is CASSLVSSGNTIYF. The CDR3 DNA is TGCGCCAGCAGCTTGGTTAGCTCTGGAAACACCATATATTTT.